This record covers a single T cell receptor beta chain. Antigen: not known. Treatment described: 10-day PBMC culture with coronavirus spike peptide pools or control peptides (ViraFEST assay). A few million PBMCs were grown per well alongside about 10 IU/ml IL-2 and about 10 ug/ml peptide pools. Trimming cost V 4 bases and J 5 bases; bases outside gene matches: 9. This CDR3 is 15 amino acids long. Germline values: CDR1 SGHRS, CDR2 YFSETQ. These data are taken from a study of vaccination and CD4 T cells after COVID-19. For the study at large: The post-vaccine samples came a median 72 days after dose two (range 14 to 241). Points from the study as a whole: Only relatively few convalescent patients were studied, and early post-infection timepoints were not analyzed.

Sequencing of DNA taken from cultured CD4+ T cells relied on the Oncomine TCR Beta short-read assay. Using its own MiXCR run on the PCR reads, TCRdb lists one record per CDR3 protein. The sample includes about 16,000 distinct CDR3 sequences, about 32% of them seen just once. This clonotype originated in a human donor with COVID-19. The V gene is TRBV5-1, the J gene TRBJ1-5; 7 nucleotides line up with TRBD1. Material: cultured CD4+ T cells from blood. This CDR3 is CASSPGTENYQPQHF. CDR3 bases: TGCGCCAGCAGCCCCGGGACAGAAAATTATCAGCCCCAGCATTTT.